The source of this T cell receptor beta chain is a study of low-dose radiotherapy and immunotherapy resistance in tumors. This clonotype was seen only a few times. A single base is all that separates this from a far larger clone, so a read error is likely. Over approximately 19 PCR cycles, TCRs were amplified from a constant-region primer and V-primer adapter. TCRdb processed the reads anew with MiXCR; each CDR3 protein has one entry. The sample includes about 50,000 distinct CDR3 sequences, approximately 10% of them seen just once. Germline values: CDR1 SGHKS, CDR2 YYEKEE (reference sequence). V lost 4 bases to trimming and J lost 11 bases; unmatched junction nucleotides: 18. This CDR3 is built from 17 residues. The time point: before trial treatment.

The source was PBMCs, collected before treatment. This TCR came from a female donor with ovarian cancer. This chain joins TRBV5-5 and TRBJ2-5, with 12 bases identical to TRBD2. DNA of the CDR3: TGTGCCAGCAGCCCCCAGACTAGCGGGAGACGGTACAATGAGCAGTACTTC. Protein sequence: CASSPQTSGRRYNEQYF.